This TCR beta chain was captured in a study of T-cell reconstitution after alpha-beta-depleted transplantation in children. The study, taken as a whole, reports: At one year after transplant, newly produced T cells mostly accounted for T-cell counts and diversity. Recipient T cells and thymic progenitors that survived were the source of the high TCRbeta diversity seen at day 60 in some patients. Several hundred expanded graft clones reportedly supplied alpha-beta T cells about two months after transplant.

Unique molecular identifiers were used in preparing the TCRbeta library. TCRdb called the PCR reads again in MiXCR, with one record for every CDR3 protein. The data hold a few hundred thousand distinct CDR3 sequences, with roughly a quarter observed a single time. This clonotype was recorded a few times. Its target is unknown. Germline loops: CDR1 SGHKS, CDR2 YYEKEE (reference sequence). V was clipped by 4 bases and J by 7 bases; unmatched bases: 13. CDR3 length: 15 amino acids. V usage is TRBV5-5 and J usage is TRBJ1-1, with TRBD1 identical over 7 bases. The receptor comes from a boy in the first two years of life with Wiskott-Aldrich syndrome, due to receive a stem cell transplant. The sequences come from PBMCs, collected before TCRalphabeta/CD19-depleted stem cell transplant. In DNA, the CDR3 is TGTGCCAGCAGCCTGACAGGGTTTGGAATCGGTGAAGCTTTCTTT. Its translation is CASSLTGFGIGEAFF.